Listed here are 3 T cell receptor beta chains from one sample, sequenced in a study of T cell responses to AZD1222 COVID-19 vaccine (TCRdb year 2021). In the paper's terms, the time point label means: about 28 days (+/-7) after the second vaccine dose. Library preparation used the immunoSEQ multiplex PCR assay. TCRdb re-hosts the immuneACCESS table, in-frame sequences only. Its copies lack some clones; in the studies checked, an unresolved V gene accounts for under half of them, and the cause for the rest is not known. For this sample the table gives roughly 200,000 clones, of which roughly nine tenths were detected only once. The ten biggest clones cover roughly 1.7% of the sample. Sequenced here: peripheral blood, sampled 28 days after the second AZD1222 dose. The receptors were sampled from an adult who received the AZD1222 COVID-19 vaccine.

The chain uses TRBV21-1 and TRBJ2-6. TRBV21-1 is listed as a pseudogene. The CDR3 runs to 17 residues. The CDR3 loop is CASSLQAPGSGANVLTF. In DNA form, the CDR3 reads TGTGCCAGCAGCCTTCAAGCGCCAGGCTCTGGGGCCAACGTCCTGACTTTC.

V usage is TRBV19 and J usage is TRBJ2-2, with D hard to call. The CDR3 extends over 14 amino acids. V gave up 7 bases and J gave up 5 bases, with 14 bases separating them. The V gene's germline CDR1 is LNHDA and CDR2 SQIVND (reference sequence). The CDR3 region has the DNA TGTGCCAGTACCGTCGCTGGTTTTACCGGGGAGCTGTTTTTT. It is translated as CASTVAGFTGELFF. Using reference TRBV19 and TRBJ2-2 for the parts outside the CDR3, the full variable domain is DGGITQSPKYLFRKEGQNVTLSCEQNLNHDAMYWYRQDPGQGLRLIYYSQIVNDFQKGDIAEGYSVSREKKESFPLTVTSAQKNPTAFYLCASTVAGFTGELFFGEGSRLTVL.

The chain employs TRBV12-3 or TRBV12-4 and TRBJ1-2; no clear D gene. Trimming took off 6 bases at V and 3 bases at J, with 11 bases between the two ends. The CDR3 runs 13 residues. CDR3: CASSSEVDYGYTF. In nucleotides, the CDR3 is TGTGCCAGCAGCAGTGAGGTAGACTATGGCTACACCTTC.